Listed below are T cell receptor beta chains from one sample, sequenced in a study of OX40 agonist ivuxolimab in advanced cancers. Clones were sequenced by immunoSEQ multiplex PCR, and TCRdb holds only the in-frame ones, with some missing. The repertoire holds about 48,000 clones, with just over 85% as singletons. Sequenced here: CD4+ or CD8+ T cells sorted from blood, sampled in a trial of the OX40 agonist ivuxolimab. Receptors were obtained from an adult with an advanced solid tumor such as melanoma, head and neck, liver or kidney cancer. Both conserved end residues are part of each CDR3. Each record gives: D gene, clone size, J gene, V gene, CDR3 protein, CDR3 DNA. D genes are given only for firm matches. Only part of the rows carry a size: once, few, many, or a class if the clone is expanded.

>NA|NA|TRBJ2-5|TRBV6-5
CASRQQETQYF
TGTGCCAGTCGACAACAAGAGACCCAGTACTTC
>NA|NA|TRBJ1-2|TRBV6-5
CASQTNAGAYGYTF
TGTGCCAGCCAAACCAATGCAGGGGCATATGGCTACACCTTC
>TRBD2|NA|TRBJ2-7|TRBV5-5
CASSLSPRRERSSYEQYF
TGTGCCAGCAGCTTGTCCCCCCGGCGGGAGAGAAGCTCCTACGAGCAGTACTTC
>NA|once|TRBJ1-4|TRBV5-1
CASREANEKLFF
TGCGCCAGCAGGGAAGCTAATGAAAAACTGTTTTTT
>TRBD2|once|TRBJ2-7|TRBV7-2
CASSPRAGNSYEQYF
TGTGCCAGCAGCCCCCGAGCGGGAAACTCCTACGAGCAGTACTTC
>NA|NA|TRBJ1-3|TRBV19
CASSISPGSGNTIYF
TGTGCCAGTAGTATATCCCCGGGCTCTGGAAACACCATATATTTT
>NA|NA|TRBJ1-1|TRBV7-2
CASSEGFENTEAFF
TGTGCCAGCAGTGAAGGGTTCGAGAACACTGAAGCTTTCTTT
>NA|NA|TRBJ2-1|TRBV7-7
CASSLASSYEQFF
TGTGCTAGCAGCTTAGCTAGTTCATATGAGCAGTTCTTC
>NA|NA|TRBJ2-4|TRBV4-1
CASSQEASGAQNIQYF
TGCGCCAGCAGCCAAGAGGCGTCAGGGGCCCAAAACATTCAGTACTTC
>NA|NA|TRBJ2-3|TRBV5-1
CASRYLPSLVDTQYF
TGCGCCAGCAGGTACCTACCCTCCTTAGTGGATACGCAGTATTTT
>TRBD1|NA|TRBJ2-5|TRBV7-9
CASSFIPGQGIETQYF
TGTGCCAGCAGCTTCATTCCGGGACAGGGGATAGAGACCCAGTACTTC
>TRBD1|NA|TRBJ2-7|TRBV6-1
CASRGQGAHEQYF
TGTGCCAGCAGGGGACAGGGGGCTCACGAGCAGTACTTC
>NA|NA|TRBJ1-2|TRBV19
CASSIWGGWDGYTF
TGTGCCAGTAGTATTTGGGGCGGATGGGATGGCTACACCTTC
>TRBD1|few|TRBJ1-3|TRBV4-3
CASSPGTGDGNTIYF
TGCGCCAGCAGCCCTGGGACAGGGGATGGAAACACCATATATTTT
>NA|NA|TRBJ2-1|TRBV2
CASSEKYRYNEQFF
TGTGCCAGCAGTGAAAAGTATCGATACAATGAGCAGTTCTTC
>NA|few|TRBJ2-7|TRBV10-1
CASSLQGGEQYF
TGCGCCAGCAGTCTACAGGGCGGCGAGCAGTACTTC
>NA|NA|TRBJ1-1|TRBV6-1
CASITPAFMFF
TGTGCCAGCATTACGCCAGCGTTTATGTTCTTT
>TRBD1|once|TRBJ2-7|TRBV28
CASNRQGYEQYF
TGTGCCAGCAATAGACAGGGCTACGAGCAGTACTTC
>NA|NA|TRBJ2-7|TRBV10-3
CAISESEYYEQYF
TGTGCCATCAGTGAGTCAGAGTACTACGAGCAGTACTTC
>TRBD1|NA|TRBJ2-3|TRBV10-3
CAIGPWTGSTDTQYF
TGTGCCATCGGCCCATGGACAGGCAGCACAGATACGCAGTATTTT
>NA|few|TRBJ1-2|TRBV6-1
CATSLYGDNYGYTF
TGTGCCACTTCCCTCTACGGGGACAACTATGGCTACACCTTC
>TRBD1|few|TRBJ1-1|TRBV10-2
CASSDQGAWDTEAFF
TGCGCCAGCAGCGATCAGGGGGCCTGGGACACTGAAGCTTTCTTT
>NA|NA|TRBJ1-5|TRBV9
CASSVGSSNQPQHF
TGTGCCAGCAGCGTAGGGAGTAGCAATCAGCCCCAGCATTTT
>NA|NA|TRBJ2-1|TRBV28
CASSRRTYSDEQFF
TGTGCCAGCAGTAGACGGACTTATTCAGATGAGCAGTTCTTC
>NA|NA|TRBJ2-7|TRBV5-1
CASSLGGVGDEQYF
TGCGCCAGCAGCTTGGGAGGGGTGGGGGACGAGCAGTACTTC
>NA|NA|TRBJ2-3|TRBV4-3
CASSQDRAIYSPDTQYF
TGCGCCAGCAGCCAAGATCGGGCTATCTATTCTCCAGATACGCAGTATTTT
>NA|once|TRBJ1-6|TRBV7-2
CASSRKSGTLNSPLHF
TGTGCCAGCAGCCGAAAGTCAGGGACCCTAAATTCACCCCTCCACTTT
>NA|NA|TRBJ1-2|TRBV6-1
CASSEGRPPYGYTF
TGTGCCAGCAGTGAAGGGCGCCCGCCCTATGGCTACACCTTC
>NA|NA|TRBJ2-7|TRBV11-3
CASSSTYLRGSSYEQYF
TGTGCCAGCAGCTCCACCTACCTCAGGGGATCGTCCTACGAGCAGTACTTC
>NA|NA|TRBJ1-1|TRBV6-6
CASSYSTNRNTEAFF
TGTGCCAGCAGTTACTCAACGAATCGGAACACTGAAGCTTTCTTT
>NA|NA|TRBJ1-6|TRBV15
CATSRDPRSGSPLHF
TGTGCCACCAGCAGAGACCCAAGGTCGGGTTCACCCCTCCACTTT
>NA|NA|TRBJ2-1|TRBV9
CASSVRAMGYNEQFF
TGTGCCAGCAGCGTCAGGGCCATGGGCTACAATGAGCAGTTCTTC
>TRBD1|once|TRBJ2-3|TRBV4-1
CASSQWQGASTDTQYF
TGCGCCAGCAGCCAGTGGCAGGGGGCAAGCACAGATACGCAGTATTTT
>NA|NA|TRBJ2-7|TRBV4-3
CASSQDRAEDRKYF
TGCGCCAGCAGCCAAGATAGGGCTGAGGACCGAAAGTACTTC
>TRBD2|NA|TRBJ2-1|TRBV6-6
CASRSGGSHEQFF
TGTGCCAGCAGATCGGGGGGAAGTCATGAGCAGTTCTTC
>NA|NA|TRBJ1-2|TRBV2
CASRQGPYGYTF
TGTGCCAGCAGGCAGGGTCCCTATGGCTACACCTTC
>NA|NA|TRBJ1-4|TRBV6-5
CASSYATSGSGEKLFF
TGTGCCAGCAGTTACGCGACTTCGGGGTCAGGAGAAAAACTGTTTTTT
>NA|NA|TRBJ2-7|TRBV5-4
CASSPRSSYEQYF
TGTGCCAGCAGCCCAAGATCTTCCTACGAGCAGTACTTC
>TRBD2|NA|TRBJ2-1|TRBV7-7
CASSLGAGVDEQFF
TGTGCTAGCAGCTTAGGGGCGGGAGTGGATGAGCAGTTCTTC
>NA|NA|TRBJ2-6|TRBV7-2
CASSSSGGANVLTF
TGTGCCAGCAGCTCATCTGGTGGGGCCAACGTCCTGACTTTC
>NA|NA|TRBJ2-7|TRBV28
CASHRGGPYEQYF
TGTGCCAGCCACAGGGGGGGACCCTACGAGCAGTACTTC